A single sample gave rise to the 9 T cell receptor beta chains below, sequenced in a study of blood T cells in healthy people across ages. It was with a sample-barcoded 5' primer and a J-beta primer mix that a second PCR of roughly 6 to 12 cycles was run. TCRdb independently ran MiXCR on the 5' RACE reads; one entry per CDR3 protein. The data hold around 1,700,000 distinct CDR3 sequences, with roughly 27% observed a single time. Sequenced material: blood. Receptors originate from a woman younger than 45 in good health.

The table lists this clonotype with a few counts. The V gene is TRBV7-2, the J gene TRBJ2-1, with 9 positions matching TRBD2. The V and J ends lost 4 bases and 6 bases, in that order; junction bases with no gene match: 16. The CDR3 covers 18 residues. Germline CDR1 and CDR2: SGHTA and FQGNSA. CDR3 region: CASSSVAIAGDWGNEQFF. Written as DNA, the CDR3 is TGTGCCAGCAGCTCGGTGGCAATAGCGGGAGACTGGGGCAATGAGCAGTTCTTC.

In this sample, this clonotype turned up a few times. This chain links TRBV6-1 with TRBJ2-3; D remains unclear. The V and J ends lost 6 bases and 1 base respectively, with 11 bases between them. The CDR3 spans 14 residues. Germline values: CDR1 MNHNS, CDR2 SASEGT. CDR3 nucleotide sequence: TGTGCCAGCAGACCCCAGGCGGGCACAGATACGCAGTATTTT. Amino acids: CASRPQAGTDTQYF.

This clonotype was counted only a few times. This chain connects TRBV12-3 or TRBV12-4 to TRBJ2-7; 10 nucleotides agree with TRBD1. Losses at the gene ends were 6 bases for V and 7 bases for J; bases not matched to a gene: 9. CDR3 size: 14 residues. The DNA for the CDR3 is TGTGCCAGCAGACGAACCGGGACAGGGGCTGAGCAGTACTTC. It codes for CASRRTGTGAEQYF.

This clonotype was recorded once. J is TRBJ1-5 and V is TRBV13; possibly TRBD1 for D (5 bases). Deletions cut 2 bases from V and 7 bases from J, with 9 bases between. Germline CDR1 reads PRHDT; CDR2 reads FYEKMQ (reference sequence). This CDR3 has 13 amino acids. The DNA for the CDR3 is TGTGCCAGCAGCTTACAAAGGGGACAGCCCCAGCATTTT. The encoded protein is CASSLQRGQPQHF.

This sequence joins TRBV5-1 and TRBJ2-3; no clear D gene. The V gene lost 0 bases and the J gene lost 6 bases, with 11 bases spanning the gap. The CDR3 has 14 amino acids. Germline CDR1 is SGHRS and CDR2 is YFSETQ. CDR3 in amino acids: CASSLAGPLDTQYF. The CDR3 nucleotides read TGCGCCAGCAGCTTGGCCGGACCTCTGGATACGCAGTATTTT.

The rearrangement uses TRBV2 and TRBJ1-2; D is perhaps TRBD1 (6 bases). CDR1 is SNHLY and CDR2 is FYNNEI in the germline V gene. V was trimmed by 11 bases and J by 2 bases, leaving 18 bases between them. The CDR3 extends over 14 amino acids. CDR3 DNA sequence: TGTGCCGGGCCCCCGGGACACAAAAACTATGGCTACACCTTC. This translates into CAGPPGHKNYGYTF.

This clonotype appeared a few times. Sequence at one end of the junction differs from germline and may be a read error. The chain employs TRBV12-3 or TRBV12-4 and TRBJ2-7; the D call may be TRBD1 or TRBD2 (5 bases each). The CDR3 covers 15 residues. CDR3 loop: CAISSRQPGTYEQYF. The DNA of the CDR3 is TGTGCCATCAGTTCCCGACAGCCCGGGACCTACGAGCAGTACTTC.

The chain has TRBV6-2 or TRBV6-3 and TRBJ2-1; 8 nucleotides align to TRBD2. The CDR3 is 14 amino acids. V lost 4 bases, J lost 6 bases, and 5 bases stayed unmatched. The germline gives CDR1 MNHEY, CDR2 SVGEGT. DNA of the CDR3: TGTGCCAGCAGTTCAAGCGGGGGTTGCAATGAGCAGTTCTTC. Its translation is CASSSSGGCNEQFF.

CDR3 loop: CASILGDRLLAKNIQYF. CDR3 DNA: TGTGCCAGCATCCTGGGGGACAGGTTACTAGCCAAAAACATTCAGTACTTC. The chain carries TRBV21-1 and TRBJ2-4; the table's D call, TRBD1, was not checked against the DNA. TRBV21-1 is listed as a pseudogene. The CDR3 runs 17 residues.